This section outlines one TCR beta chain sequence together with its context. The data stem from a study of blood T cell repertoires in COVID-19. The protocol was immunoSEQ multiplex PCR, while the TCRdb copy is restricted to in-frame clones and leaves out a portion. The table has approximately 120,000 clones, approximately 90% seen once; the top ten hold about a fifth. The germline gives CDR1 SGHTA, CDR2 FQGNSA. Trimming removed 3 bases from V and 5 bases from J, with 11 bases in between. The CDR3 is made up of 14 amino acids. The receptor was derived from a human donor with acute or convalescent COVID-19. The donor label of this sample is uncertain. V is TRBV7-2 and J is TRBJ2-4, with a weak D call TRBD2 (6 bases). The sequencing input was peripheral blood. The CDR3 protein is CASSFSGLENIQYF. The CDR3 DNA is TGTGCCAGCAGCTTTTCGGGACTCGAAAACATTCAGTACTTC.